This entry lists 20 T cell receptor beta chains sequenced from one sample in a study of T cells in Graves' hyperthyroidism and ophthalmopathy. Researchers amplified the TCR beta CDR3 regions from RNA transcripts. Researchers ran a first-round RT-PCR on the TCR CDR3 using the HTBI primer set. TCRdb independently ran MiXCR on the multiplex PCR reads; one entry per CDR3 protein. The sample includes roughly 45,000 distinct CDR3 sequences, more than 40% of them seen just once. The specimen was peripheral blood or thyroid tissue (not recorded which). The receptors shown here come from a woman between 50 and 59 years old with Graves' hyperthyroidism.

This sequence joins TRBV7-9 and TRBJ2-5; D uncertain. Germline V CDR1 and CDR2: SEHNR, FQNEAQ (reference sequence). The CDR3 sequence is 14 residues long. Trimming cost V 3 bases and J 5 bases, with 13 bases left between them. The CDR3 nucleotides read TGTGCCAGCAGCTTCCCGAGCGCAAGGGAGACCCAGTACTTC. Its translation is CASSFPSARETQYF. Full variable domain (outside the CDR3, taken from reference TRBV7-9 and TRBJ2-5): DTGVSQNPRHKITKRGQNVTFRCDPISEHNRLYWYRQTLGQGPEFLTYFQNEAQLEKSRLLSDRFSAERPKGSFSTLEIQRTEQGDSAMYLCASSFPSARETQYFGPGTRLLVL.

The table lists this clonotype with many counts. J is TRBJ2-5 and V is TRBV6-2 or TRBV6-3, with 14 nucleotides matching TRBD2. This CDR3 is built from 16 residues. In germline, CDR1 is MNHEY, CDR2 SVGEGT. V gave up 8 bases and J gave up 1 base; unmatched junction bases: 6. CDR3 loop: CASGTSGRGVQETQYF. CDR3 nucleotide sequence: TGTGCCAGCGGGACTAGCGGGAGAGGGGTCCAAGAGACCCAGTACTTC.

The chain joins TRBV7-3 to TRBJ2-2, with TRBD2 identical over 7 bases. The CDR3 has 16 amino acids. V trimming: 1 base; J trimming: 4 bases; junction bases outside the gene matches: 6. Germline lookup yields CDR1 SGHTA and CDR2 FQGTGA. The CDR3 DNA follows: TGTGCCAGCAGCTTAATGGCGGGAGCCTTCACCGGGGAGCTGTTTTTT. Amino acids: CASSLMAGAFTGELFF.

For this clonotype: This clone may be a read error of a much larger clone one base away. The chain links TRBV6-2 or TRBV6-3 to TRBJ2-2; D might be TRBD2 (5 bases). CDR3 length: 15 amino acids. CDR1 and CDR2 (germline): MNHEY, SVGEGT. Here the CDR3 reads CASRSSSKWTGELLF. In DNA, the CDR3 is TGTGCCAGCAGGTCATCTAGCAAGTGGACCGGGGAGCTGCTTTTT.

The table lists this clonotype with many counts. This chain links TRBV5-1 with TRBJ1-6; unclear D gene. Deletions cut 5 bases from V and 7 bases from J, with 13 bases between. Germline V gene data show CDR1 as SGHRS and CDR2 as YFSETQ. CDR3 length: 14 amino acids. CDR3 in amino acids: CASRLDDLNSPLHF. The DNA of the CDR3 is TGCGCCAGCAGATTAGATGACCTAAATTCACCCCTCCACTTT.

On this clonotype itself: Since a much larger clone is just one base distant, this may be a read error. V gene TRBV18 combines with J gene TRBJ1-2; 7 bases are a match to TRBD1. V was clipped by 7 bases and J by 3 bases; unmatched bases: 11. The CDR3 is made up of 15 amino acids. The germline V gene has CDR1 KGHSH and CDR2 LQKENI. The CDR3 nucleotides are TGTGCCAGCTTACAGGGGACAGCGACGTACTATGGCTACACCTTC. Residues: CASLQGTATYYGYTF.

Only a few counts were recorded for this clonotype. The CDR3 DNA reads as TGTGCCAGCAGTTTAAGGGGGGACAGGGCGTACCAAGAGACCCAGTACTTC. Translating it yields CASSLRGDRAYQETQYF. This chain uses TRBV28 with TRBJ2-5; 9 bases are a match to TRBD1. Germline V gene data show CDR1 as MDHEN and CDR2 as SYDVKM. This CDR3 comprises 17 residues. Trimming took 2 bases from V and 0 from J; bases not matched to a gene: 7. The complete variable domain, with remaining parts taken from reference TRBV28 and TRBJ2-5, reads DVKVTQSSRYLVKRTGEKVFLECVQDMDHENMFWYRQDPGLGLRLIYFSYDVKMKEKGDIPEGYSVSREKKERFSLILESASTNQTSMYLCASSLRGDRAYQETQYFGPGTRLLVL.

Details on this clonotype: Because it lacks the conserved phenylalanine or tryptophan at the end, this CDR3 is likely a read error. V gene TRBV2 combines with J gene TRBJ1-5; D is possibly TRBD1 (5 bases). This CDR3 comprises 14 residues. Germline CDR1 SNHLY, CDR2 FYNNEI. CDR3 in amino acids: CASGDANSNQPQHC. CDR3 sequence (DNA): TGTGCCAGCGGGGACGCAAATAGCAACCAGCCCCAGCATTGT.

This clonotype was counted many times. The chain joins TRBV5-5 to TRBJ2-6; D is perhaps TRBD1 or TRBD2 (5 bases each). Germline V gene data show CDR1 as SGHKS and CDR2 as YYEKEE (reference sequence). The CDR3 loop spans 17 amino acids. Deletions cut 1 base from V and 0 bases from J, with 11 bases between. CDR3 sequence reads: CASSLMGTLSGANVLTF. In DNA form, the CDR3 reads TGTGCCAGCAGCTTGATGGGGACCCTCTCTGGGGCCAACGTCCTGACTTTC.

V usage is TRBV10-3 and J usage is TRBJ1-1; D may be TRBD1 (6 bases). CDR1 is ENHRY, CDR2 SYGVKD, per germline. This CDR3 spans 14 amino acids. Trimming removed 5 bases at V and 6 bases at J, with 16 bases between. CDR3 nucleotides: TGTGCCATCAGTTGGGGGGGCAGGCCTTCTGAAGCTTTCTTT. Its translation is CAISWGGRPSEAFF.

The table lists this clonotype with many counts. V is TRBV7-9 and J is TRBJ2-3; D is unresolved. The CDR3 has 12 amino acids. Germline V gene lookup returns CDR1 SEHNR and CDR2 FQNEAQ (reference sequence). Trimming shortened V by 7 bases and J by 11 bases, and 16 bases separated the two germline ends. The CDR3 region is CASKESGMKQYF. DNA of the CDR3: TGTGCCAGCAAGGAGAGTGGGATGAAGCAGTATTTT.

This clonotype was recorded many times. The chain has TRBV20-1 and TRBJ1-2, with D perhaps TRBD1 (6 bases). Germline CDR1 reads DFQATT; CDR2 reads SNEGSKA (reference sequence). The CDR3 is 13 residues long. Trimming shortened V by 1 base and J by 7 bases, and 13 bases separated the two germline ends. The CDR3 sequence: CSARVGGAVGYTF. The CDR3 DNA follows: TGCAGTGCTAGAGTGGGGGGGGCCGTTGGCTACACCTTC.

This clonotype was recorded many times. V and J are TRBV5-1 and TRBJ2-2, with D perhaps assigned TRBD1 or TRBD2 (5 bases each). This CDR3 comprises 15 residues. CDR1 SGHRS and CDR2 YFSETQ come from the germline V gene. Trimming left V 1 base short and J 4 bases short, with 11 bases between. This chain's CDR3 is CASSLNFGATGELFF. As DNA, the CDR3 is TGCGCCAGCAGCTTGAATTTCGGGGCCACCGGGGAGCTGTTTTTT.

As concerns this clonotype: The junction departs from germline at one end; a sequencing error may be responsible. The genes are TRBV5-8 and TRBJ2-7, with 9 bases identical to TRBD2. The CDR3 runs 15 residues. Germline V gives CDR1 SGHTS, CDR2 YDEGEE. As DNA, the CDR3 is TGTGCCAGCAGCTTGGCTAGCGGGGCGAACTACAAGCAGTACTTC. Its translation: CASSLASGANYKQYF.

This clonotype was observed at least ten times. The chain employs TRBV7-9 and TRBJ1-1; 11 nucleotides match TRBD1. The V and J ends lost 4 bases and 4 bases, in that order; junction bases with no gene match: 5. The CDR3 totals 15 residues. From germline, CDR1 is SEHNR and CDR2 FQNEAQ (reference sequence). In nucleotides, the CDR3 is TGTGCCAGCAGCTGGGGACAGGGGGGGGGCACTGAAGCTTTCTTT. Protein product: CASSWGQGGGTEAFF.

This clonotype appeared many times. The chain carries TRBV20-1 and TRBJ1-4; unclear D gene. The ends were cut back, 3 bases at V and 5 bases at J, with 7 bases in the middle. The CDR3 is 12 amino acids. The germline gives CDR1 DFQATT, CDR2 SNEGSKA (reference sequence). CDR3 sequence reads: CSASRDNEKLFF. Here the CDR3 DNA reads TGCAGTGCTAGCCGCGACAATGAAAAACTGTTTTTT.

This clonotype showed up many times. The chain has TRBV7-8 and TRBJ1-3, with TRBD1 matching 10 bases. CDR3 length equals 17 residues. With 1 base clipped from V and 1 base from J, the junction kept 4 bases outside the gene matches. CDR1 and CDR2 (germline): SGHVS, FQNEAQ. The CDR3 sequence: CASSLGQGAKSGNTIYF. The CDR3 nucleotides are TGTGCCAGCAGCTTAGGACAGGGGGCTAAATCTGGAAACACCATATATTTT.

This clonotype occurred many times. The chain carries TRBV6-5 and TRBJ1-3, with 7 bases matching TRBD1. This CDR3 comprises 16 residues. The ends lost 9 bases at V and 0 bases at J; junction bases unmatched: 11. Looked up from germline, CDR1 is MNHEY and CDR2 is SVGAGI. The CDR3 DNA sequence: TGTGCCAGTTGCCGGACAGGCGGGGTCTCTGGAAACACCATATATTTT. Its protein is CASCRTGGVSGNTIYF.

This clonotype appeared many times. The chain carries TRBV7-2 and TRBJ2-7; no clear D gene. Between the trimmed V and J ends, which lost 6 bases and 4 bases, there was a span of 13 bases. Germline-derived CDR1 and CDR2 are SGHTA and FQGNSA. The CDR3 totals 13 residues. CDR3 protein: CASSYARDYEQYF. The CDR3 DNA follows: TGTGCCAGCAGTTACGCTAGGGATTACGAGCAGTACTTC.

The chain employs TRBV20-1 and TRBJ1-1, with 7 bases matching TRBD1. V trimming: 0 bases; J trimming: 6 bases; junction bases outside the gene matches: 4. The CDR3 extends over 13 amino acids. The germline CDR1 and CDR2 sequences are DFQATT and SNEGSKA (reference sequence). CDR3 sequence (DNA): TGCAGTGCTAGAGACAGGGGGGTATCTGAAGCTTTCTTT. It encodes CSARDRGVSEAFF.